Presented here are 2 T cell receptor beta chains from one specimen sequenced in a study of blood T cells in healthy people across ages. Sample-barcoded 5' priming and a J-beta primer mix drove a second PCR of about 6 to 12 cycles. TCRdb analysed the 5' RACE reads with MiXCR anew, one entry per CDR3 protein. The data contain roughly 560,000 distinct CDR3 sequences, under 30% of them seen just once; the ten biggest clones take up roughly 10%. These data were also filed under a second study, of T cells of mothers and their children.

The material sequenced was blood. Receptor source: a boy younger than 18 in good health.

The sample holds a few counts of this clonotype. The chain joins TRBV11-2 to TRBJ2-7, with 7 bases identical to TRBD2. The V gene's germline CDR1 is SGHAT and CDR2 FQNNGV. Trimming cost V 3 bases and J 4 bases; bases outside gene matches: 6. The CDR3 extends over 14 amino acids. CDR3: CASSFLRGSYEQYF. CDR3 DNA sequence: TGTGCCAGCAGCTTCTTGCGGGGGAGTTACGAGCAGTACTTC.

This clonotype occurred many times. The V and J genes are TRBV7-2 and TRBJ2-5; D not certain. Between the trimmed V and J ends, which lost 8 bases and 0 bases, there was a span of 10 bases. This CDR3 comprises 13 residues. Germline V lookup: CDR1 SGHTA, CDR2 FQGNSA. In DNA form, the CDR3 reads TGTGCCAGCGCCAAAGGATACCAAGAGACCCAGTACTTC. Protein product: CASAKGYQETQYF.